This TCR beta chain appears in the sequencing data of a study of cytomegalovirus exposure and HLA in healthy donors. A remark on this clone: Its specificity is not known.

This CDR3 region has 13 residues. Germline CDR1 is MNHNY and CDR2 is SVGAGI (reference sequence). V shed 2 bases and J shed 3 bases, with 6 bases lying between them. PCR amplification relied on 60 Vbeta primers (plus 13 Jbeta primers). Sequencing was performed with immunoSEQ multiplex PCR; in TCRdb, only in-frame clones are kept and a portion is missing. The repertoire includes 250,000 to 300,000 clones, about 90% of them detected once, and around 1.7% sits in the top ten. Points from the study as a whole: CMV antigen specificity of a few CMV-associated chains was confirmed in vitro. It was reported in a later analysis that an Asian-associated ancestry cluster showed fewer N-insertions than the roughly 620-donor mean. In a later analysis, CMV-associated beta chains were mostly HLA-associated, it appeared. Reports showed the classifier diagnosing cytomegalovirus status with high specificity and sensitivity.

Sequencing was performed on PBMCs. The rearrangement links TRBV6-6 to TRBJ2-3; maybe TRBD2 (5 bases). The receptor was derived from a girl aged 2 to 9 in good health and CMV-seronegative. The CDR3 region has the DNA TGTGCCAGCAGTTACACTAGGACAGATACGCAGTATTTT. It specifies CASSYTRTDTQYF.